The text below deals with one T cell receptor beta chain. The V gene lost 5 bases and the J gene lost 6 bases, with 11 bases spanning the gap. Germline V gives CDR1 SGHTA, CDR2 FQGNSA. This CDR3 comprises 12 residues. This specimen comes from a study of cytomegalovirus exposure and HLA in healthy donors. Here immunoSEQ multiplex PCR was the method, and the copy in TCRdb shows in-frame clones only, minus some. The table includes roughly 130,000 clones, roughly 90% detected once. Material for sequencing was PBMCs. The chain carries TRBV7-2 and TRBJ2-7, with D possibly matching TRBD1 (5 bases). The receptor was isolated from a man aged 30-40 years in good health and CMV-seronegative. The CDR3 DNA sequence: TGTGCCAGCAGCCCATGGGGCGGCGAGCAGTACTTC. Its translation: CASSPWGGEQYF. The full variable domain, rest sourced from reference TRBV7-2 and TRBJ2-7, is GAGVSQSPSNKVTEKGKDVELRCDPISGHTALYWYRQSLGQGLEFLIYFQGNSAPDKSGLPSDRFSAERTGGSVSTLTIQRTQQEDSAVYLCASSPWGGEQYFGPGTRLTVT.